This T cell receptor beta chain was retrieved from a study of technical replicates of blood from several donors. The method was immunoSEQ multiplex PCR; TCRdb's version includes in-frame clones alone and lacks a portion of them. The profile covers some 93,000 clones, with 95% appearing a single time and 0.26% taken by the ten largest. V dropped 6 bases and J dropped 6 bases, with 9 bases sitting between them. Germline loops: CDR1 MDHEN, CDR2 SYDVKM. The CDR3 consists of 12 residues. The rearrangement uses TRBV28 and TRBJ1-5; D unclear. The TCR originated in a human donor in good health. The sequencing input was T cells isolated from PBMCs. The CDR3 DNA reads TGTGCCAGCAGGGACTCGGGTCAGCCCCAGCATTTT. As protein: CASRDSGQPQHF.